This entry is about one T cell receptor (beta chain). Its cognate antigen is unknown. TCRdb's table, derived via immunoSEQ multiplex PCR, lists solely in-frame clones and lacks some. The sample has 65,000 to 90,000 clones; about 85% are singletons. This specimen belongs to a study of T cell responses to AZD1222 COVID-19 vaccine. Study results and limitations: Spike-specific TCR breadth and depth were elevated following two AZD1222 doses. At study baseline, merely five or six AZD1222 recipients were seropositive.

The TCR comes from an adult who received the AZD1222 COVID-19 vaccine. The specimen was peripheral blood, collected 28 days after the second AZD1222 dose.

The CDR3 sequence: CASSSGAVDTEAFF. DNA of the CDR3: TGTGCCAGCAGTTCCGGGGCTGTCGACACTGAAGCTTTCTTT. This chain links TRBV28 with TRBJ1-1; weak D call: TRBD1 (5 bases). In germline, CDR1 is MDHEN, CDR2 SYDVKM. This CDR3 is 14 amino acids long. Trimming left V 4 bases short and J 3 bases short, with 12 bases between.